This TCR beta chain stems from a study of blood T cell repertoires in COVID-19. Across the study: The origin of the acute and convalescent COVID-19 samples was the United States, Italy and Spain. Nucleic acid was either cDNA or gDNA, and it came from T cells, B-cell-depleted T cells, or PBMCs.

The CDR3 extends over 15 amino acids. The germline V gene encodes CDR1 SNHLY and CDR2 FYNNEI. After removal of 3 bases from V and 2 bases from J, the junction contained 3 bases not matched to a gene. Original processing methods: Amplification from reference gene primers served as the basis for estimated nucleated cell counts. TCRdb keeps only in-frame clones here, not all; method: immunoSEQ multiplex PCR. V, J and clone size are taken as reported in that table, and D and trimming were inferred from the DNA itself. The data contain some 42,000 clones, approximately 88% of them singletons. The chain recombines TRBV2 with TRBJ1-3; 8 positions match TRBD1. The sample taken for sequencing was peripheral blood. The receptor comes from a human donor in a cohort sampled during active COVID-19. The CDR3 protein is CASSDQGATGNTIYF. CDR3 sequence (DNA): TGTGCCAGCAGTGATCAGGGGGCAACTGGAAACACCATATATTTT.